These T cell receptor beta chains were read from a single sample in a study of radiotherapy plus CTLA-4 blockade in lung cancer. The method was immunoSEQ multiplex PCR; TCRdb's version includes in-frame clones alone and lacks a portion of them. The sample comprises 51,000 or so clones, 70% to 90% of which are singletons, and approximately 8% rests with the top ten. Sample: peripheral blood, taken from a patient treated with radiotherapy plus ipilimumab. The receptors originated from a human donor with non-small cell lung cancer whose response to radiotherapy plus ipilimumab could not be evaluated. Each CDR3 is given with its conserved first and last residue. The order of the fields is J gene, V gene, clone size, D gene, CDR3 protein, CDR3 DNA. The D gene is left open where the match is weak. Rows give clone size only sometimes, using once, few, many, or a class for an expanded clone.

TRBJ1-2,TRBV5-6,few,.,CASSPKMGANYGYTF,TGTGCCAGCAGCCCCAAGATGGGGGCGAACTATGGCTACACCTTC
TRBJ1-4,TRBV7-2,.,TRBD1,CASSGGQGAATNEKLFF,TGTGCCAGCAGCGGGGGACAGGGGGCCGCAACTAATGAAAAACTGTTTTTT
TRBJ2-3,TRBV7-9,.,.,CASSETSKGTDTQYF,TGTGCCAGCAGCGAAACTAGCAAAGGCACAGATACGCAGTATTTT
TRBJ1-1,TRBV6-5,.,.,CASSYSLRAEAFF,TGTGCCAGCAGTTACAGTCTTCGGGCTGAAGCTTTCTTT
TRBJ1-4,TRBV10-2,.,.,CASSDYSYMRGNEKLFF,TGCGCCAGCAGTGACTACAGCTACATGCGGGGTAATGAAAAACTGTTTTTT
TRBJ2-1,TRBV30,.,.,CAWYNHEQFF,TGTGCCTGGTACAACCACGAGCAGTTCTTC
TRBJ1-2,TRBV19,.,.,CASSTVPRAGDDGYTF,TGTGCCAGTAGTACCGTCCCCCGGGCAGGGGACGATGGCTACACCTTC
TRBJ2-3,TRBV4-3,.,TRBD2,CASSPGGAGGSADTQYF,TGCGCCAGCAGCCCGGGGGGTGCGGGGGGAAGCGCAGATACGCAGTATTTT
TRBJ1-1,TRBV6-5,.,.,CASSLPTGMNTEAFF,TGTGCCAGCAGCCTACCAACAGGGATGAACACTGAAGCTTTCTTT
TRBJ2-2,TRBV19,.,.,CASRRTGTRPGELFF,TGTGCCAGTAGAAGGACCGGGACTCGCCCCGGGGAGCTGTTTTTT
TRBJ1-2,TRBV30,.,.,CAWSRQAPGGDGYTF,TGTGCCTGGAGCCGACAGGCCCCGGGTGGAGATGGCTACACCTTC
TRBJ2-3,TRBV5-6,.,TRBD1,CASSSRDRGTDTQYF,TGTGCCAGCAGCTCCCGGGACAGGGGGACAGATACGCAGTATTTT
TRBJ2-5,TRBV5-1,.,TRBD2,CASSLGGLAGGETQYF,TGCGCCAGCAGCTTGGGGGGACTAGCGGGAGGAGAGACCCAGTACTTC
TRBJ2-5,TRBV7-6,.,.,CASSLEGRVGAQETQYF,TGTGCCAGCAGCTTAGAGGGCCGGGTGGGGGCCCAAGAGACCCAGTACTTC
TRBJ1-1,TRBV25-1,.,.,CASSEQGRTEAFF,TGTGCCAGCAGTGAACAGGGCCGGACTGAAGCTTTCTTT
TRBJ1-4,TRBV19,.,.,CASSIGAGLSEKLFF,TGTGCCAGTAGTATAGGAGCAGGGCTGAGTGAAAAACTGTTTTTT
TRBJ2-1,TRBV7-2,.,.,CASSLQTSSPYNEQFF,TGTGCCAGCAGCTTACAAACTAGCAGTCCCTACAATGAGCAGTTCTTC
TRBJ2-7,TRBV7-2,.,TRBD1,CASSLSYGQVHEQYF,TGTGCCAGCAGCTTAAGTTACGGACAGGTCCACGAGCAGTACTTC
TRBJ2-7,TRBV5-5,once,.,CASSLGGAGGSYEQYF,TGTGCCAGCAGCTTGGGGGGGGCAGGGGGTTCGTACGAGCAGTACTTC
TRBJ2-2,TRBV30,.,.,CAAAAGALNTGELFF,TGTGCCGCAGCCGCAGGGGCGCTCAACACCGGGGAGCTGTTTTTT
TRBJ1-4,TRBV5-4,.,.,CASSVRPGGNEKLFF,TGTGCCAGCAGCGTCAGACCGGGAGGCAATGAAAAACTGTTTTTT
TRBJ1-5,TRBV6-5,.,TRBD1,CASSYGAGGGQPQHF,TGTGCCAGCAGTTACGGGGCAGGGGGCGGTCAGCCCCAGCATTTT
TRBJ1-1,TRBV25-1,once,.,CASSDRLLHTEAFF,TGTGCCAGCAGTGATCGACTCCTCCACACTGAAGCTTTCTTT
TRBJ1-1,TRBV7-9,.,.,CASSLALSQFMNTEAFF,TGTGCCAGCAGCTTAGCGCTCTCTCAGTTTATGAACACTGAAGCTTTCTTT
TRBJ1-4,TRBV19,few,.,CASSIGGGSFEKLFF,TGTGCCAGTAGTATTGGTGGAGGGTCCTTTGAGAAACTGTTTTTT
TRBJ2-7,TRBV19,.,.,CASSIRSQEGPSYEQYF,TGTGCCAGTAGTATAAGGTCCCAGGAGGGGCCTTCCTACGAGCAGTACTTC
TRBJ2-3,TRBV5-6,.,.,CASSWTEQGTQYF,TGTGCCAGCAGCTGGACAGAGCAAGGGACGCAGTATTTT
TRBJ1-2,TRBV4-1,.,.,CASSQEGRVYGYTF,TGCGCCAGCAGCCAAGAGGGCAGGGTCTATGGCTACACCTTC
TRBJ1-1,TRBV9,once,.,CASSVDSQGTNTEAFF,TGTGCCAGCAGCGTAGATAGTCAGGGGACGAACACTGAAGCTTTCTTT
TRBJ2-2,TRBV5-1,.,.,CASSSSSVGTANAGELFF,TGCGCCAGCAGCTCGTCTTCGGTTGGGACTGCAAATGCCGGGGAGCTGTTTTTT
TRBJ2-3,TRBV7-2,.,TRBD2,CASSFSAGGADTQYF,TGTGCCAGCAGCTTTTCCGCGGGAGGGGCAGATACGCAGTATTTT
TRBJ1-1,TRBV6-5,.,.,CASSYSGGRRAFF,TGTGCCAGCAGTTACTCGGGGGGGCGCAGAGCTTTCTTT
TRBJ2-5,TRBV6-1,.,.,CASSEGTGYQETQYF,TGTGCCAGCAGTGAAGGCACAGGGTACCAAGAGACCCAGTACTTC